This T cell receptor beta chain was observed in a study of T-cell reconstitution after alpha-beta-depleted transplantation in children (dated by TCRdb to the mid-2010s). About the investigation overall: Using TCR repertoire profiling, the study followed T-cell immune reconstitution in a quantitative way in children after TCRalphabeta/CD19-depleted allogeneic hematopoietic cell transplantation.

The library was built by means of PCR. The instrument was an Illumina HiSeq 2500. TCR libraries were prepared with molecular barcoding, using unique molecular identifiers to normalize TCRbeta repertoire quantification. TCRdb's own reprocessing of the public reads used fastp at Q25 and MiXCR and kept productive beta chains. For every CDR3 protein sequence, its rows merge into one entry that carries the most common genes and DNA. This sample holds more than 400,000 distinct CDR3 sequences; 9.5% to 12% were observed only once. Roughly 15% of the sample rests with the top ten. At the junction V is shortened by 2 bases and J by 7 bases, with 5 bases in between. The germline V gene encodes CDR1 LGHDT and CDR2 YNNKEL (reference sequence). From its cysteine to its phenylalanine, the CDR3 spans 12 amino acids. CDR3 DNA is the only sequence kept; it has 36 bases, read in frame from the first base. About this clonotype itself: Its antigen remains undetermined. Per-base qualities were not stored, and no clone one base away is much larger.

What the research found in general, with its limitations: Apparently early alphabetaT-cell count recovery about two months after transplant reportedly relied on only several hundred rapidly expanded clones derived from non-depleted graft cells. Over subsequent months, a decline in hyperexpanded clone frequencies was noted, and after one year, T-cell counts and TCRbeta diversity were mostly ascribed to newly produced T cells. In some patients, high TCRbeta diversity at day 60 was attributed to recipient T cells and intrathymic progenitors that had survived conditioning.

The meaning of the sample's treatment or condition label: allogeneic hematopoietic cell transplantation with graft depleted of TCRalphabeta T cells and CD19 B cells. Transplant recipients were children who received TCRalphabeta/CD19-depleted allogeneic hematopoietic cell grafts. The chain joins TRBV3-1 to TRBJ2-2; the D gene assignment is ambiguous. The sequence was collected from a female patient aged 2 to 10 who had a stem cell transplant for aplastic anemia, so the T cells may come from the graft donor. The material sequenced was PBMCs, mostly from graft donor cells, taken 180 days after TCRalphabeta/CD19-depleted stem cell transplant. CDR3 protein: CASSQKGGELFF. The nucleotides are TGTGCCAGCAGCCAAAAAGGCGGGGAGCTGTTTTTT.